The rows below give T cell receptor beta chains drawn from one sample of a study of cytomegalovirus exposure and HLA in healthy donors. Some clones are missing from TCRdb's copy, which holds only in-frame ones; the method was immunoSEQ multiplex PCR. The repertoire consists of under 140,000 clones, with roughly 90% occurring once and the leading ten covering more than 1.4%. Material: PBMCs. These receptor sequences come from a woman aged 25 to 39 in good health and CMV-seropositive. CDR3s include the opening cysteine and the closing phenylalanine or tryptophan. Each record gives: V gene, CDR3 length, CDR3 protein.

>TRBV5-6|16
CASSLWGSGHAYEQYF
>TRBV7-9|17
CASSLYFQRGAQETQYF
>TRBV25-1|17
CASSELGLAANTGELFF
>TRBV19|16
CASSIDTTGLRTRQYF
>TRBV6-5|16
CASSYSMGEGRNEQFF
>TRBV29-1|13
CSVEAPRAGELFF
>TRBV7-9|15
CASSQGLKSYNEQFF
>TRBV25-1|17
CASPKGQGASGANVLTF
>TRBV5-1|15
CASSPRTGRADTQYF
>TRBV29-1|14
CSARQFGEGETQYF
>TRBV29-1|11
CSAQGVTEAFF
>TRBV5-1|14
CASSLDPGLSGYTF
>TRBV11-2|17
CASSLRSLAASTDTQYF
>TRBV5-1|16
CASSSRHDNPNTEAFF
>TRBV5-5|16
CASSLSGQLYNSPLHF
>TRBV5-1|16
CASSLGQAPGQETQYF
>TRBV11-2|16
CASSSLGRGAYNEQFF
>TRBV5-1|16
CASSSGPRANTGELFF
>TRBV27|15
CASRGATGKTGELFF
>TRBV6-1|13
CASSGGTGWGYTF
>TRBV6-5|15
CASKPTSEPYNEQFF
>TRBV7-3|15
CASSLLAVNTGELFF
>TRBV10-2|15
CASGGSTHGMDEQFF
>TRBV9|13
CASSPGTAVGYTF
>TRBV27|14
CASRRSSGGYEQYF